What follows are 17 T cell receptor beta chains derived from one specimen sequenced in a study of blood T cell repertoires in COVID-19. The method was immunoSEQ multiplex PCR; TCRdb's version includes in-frame clones alone and lacks a portion of them. The sample yields about 130,000 clones, around 81% seen once. The specimen was peripheral blood. The receptors were gathered from a man aged 55 to 70 with acute or convalescent COVID-19.

The chain has TRBV2 and TRBJ1-1, with D unclear. The CDR3 totals 12 residues. Trimming left V 4 bases short and J 4 bases short, with 7 bases between. Germline assignment: CDR1 SNHLY and CDR2 FYNNEI. The CDR3 spells CASSAGGTEAFF. CDR3 in DNA: TGTGCCAGCAGTGCCGGAGGCACTGAAGCTTTCTTT. The full variable domain, with the rest looked up from reference TRBV2 and TRBJ1-1, is EPEVTQTPSHQVTQMGQEVILRCVPISNHLYFYWYRQILGQKVEFLVSFYNNEISEKSEIFDDQFSVERPDGSNFTLKIRSTKLEDSAMYFCASSAGGTEAFFGQGTRLTVV.

The chain uses TRBV28 and TRBJ2-7, with 7 positions matching TRBD1. CDR1 is MDHEN and CDR2 is SYDVKM in the germline V gene. The CDR3 has 14 amino acids. Losses at the gene ends were 5 bases for V and 7 bases for J; bases not matched to a gene: 11. The CDR3 reads CASSPRGSSREQYF. Here the CDR3 DNA reads TGTGCCAGCAGTCCCAGGGGGTCCTCGAGGGAGCAGTACTTC.

The rearrangement uses TRBV5-1 and TRBJ2-2; D is unclear. This CDR3 has 15 amino acids. CDR1 and CDR2 from the germline V gene are SGHRS and YFSETQ. Trimming took 0 bases from V and 4 from J, leaving 10 bases between them. The CDR3 DNA reads as TGCGCCAGCAGCTTGGAGGCTAGTGGCACCGGGGAGCTGTTTTTT. This gives the protein CASSLEASGTGELFF.

The gene calls are TRBV6-2 or TRBV6-3 and TRBJ1-1; 9 bases are a match to TRBD1. V lost 0 bases, J lost 1 base, and 6 bases stayed unmatched. Germline V gene data show CDR1 as MNHEY and CDR2 as SVGEGT. This CDR3 is built from 17 residues. CDR3: CASSYSRTGVRNTEAFF. CDR3 nucleotide sequence: TGTGCCAGCAGTTACTCAAGGACAGGGGTGAGGAACACTGAAGCTTTCTTT.

The V gene is TRBV5-1, the J gene TRBJ1-5, with D possibly matching TRBD1 (5 bases). The V gene's germline CDR1 is SGHRS and CDR2 YFSETQ. The CDR3 contains 14 residues. Trimming took 0 bases from V and 15 from J, leaving 19 bases between them. The DNA of the CDR3 is TGCGCCAGCAGCTTGGCCGGGGGAGGGGATGGCCGGCATTTT. This codes for CASSLAGGGDGRHF.

The CDR3: CATSDLSPDEQFF. CDR3 DNA: TGTGCCACCAGTGATTTATCCCCGGATGAGCAGTTCTTC. J is TRBJ2-1 and V is TRBV24-1; D ambiguous. The length of the CDR3 is 13 residues. V was clipped by 1 base and J by 8 bases, with 8 bases between them. Germline CDR1 reads KGHDR; CDR2 reads SFDVKD.

The genes are TRBV27 and TRBJ2-1; D is undetermined. V lost 5 bases and J lost 4, with 3 bases in between. CDR1 and CDR2 (germline): MNHEY, SMNVEV (reference sequence). The CDR3 consists of 11 residues. The CDR3 is CASSEYNEQFF. CDR3 nucleotide sequence: TGTGCCAGCAGTGAGTACAATGAGCAGTTCTTC.

The gene calls are TRBV3-1 (or the pseudogene TRBV3-2) and TRBJ1-5; D perhaps matches TRBD1 (6 bases). Trimming shortened V by 9 bases and J by 3 bases, and 15 bases separated the two germline ends. The CDR3 runs to 14 residues. Germline lookup yields CDR1 LGHDT and CDR2 YNNKEL (reference sequence). The CDR3 loop is CARRQVRDNQPQHF. The CDR3 DNA reads as TGTGCCAGACGACAGGTTCGTGACAATCAGCCCCAGCATTTT.

The chain combines TRBV18 with TRBJ1-1, with a possible D match to TRBD1 (5 bases). The length of the CDR3 is 12 residues. Trimming removed 6 bases from V and 7 bases from J, with 12 bases in between. Germline values: CDR1 KGHSH, CDR2 LQKENI. The CDR3 is CASSDTGYEAFF. The CDR3, as DNA: TGTGCCAGCTCGGACACCGGCTATGAAGCTTTCTTT.

The CDR3 protein is CASSRDRVHGYTF. DNA of the CDR3: TGTGCCAGCAGTCGTGACAGGGTGCATGGCTACACCTTC. V gene TRBV28 combines with J gene TRBJ1-2; TRBD1 matches 7 bases. Germline CDR1 MDHEN, CDR2 SYDVKM. The trim removed 5 bases at V and 6 bases at J, leaving 6 bases unmatched. The CDR3 spans 13 residues.

The chain joins TRBV28 to TRBJ2-5; a weak D match, TRBD1 (5 bases). Germline V gene data show CDR1 as MDHEN and CDR2 as SYDVKM. This CDR3 spans 14 amino acids. V dropped 1 base and J dropped 5 bases, with 11 bases sitting between them. The DNA of the CDR3 is TGTGCCAGCAGTTTATCAGGGCCCGCGGAGACCCAGTACTTC. Its protein is CASSLSGPAETQYF.

This clone was seen a few times. The chain recombines TRBV9 with TRBJ2-2; 11 bases fit TRBD2. Trimming took 0 bases from V and 7 from J; bases not matched to a gene: 11. Germline-derived CDR1 and CDR2 are SGDLS and YYNGEE. The CDR3 loop spans 18 amino acids. This chain's CDR3 is CASSVGTSGRRRGGELFF. The DNA for the CDR3 is TGTGCCAGCAGCGTAGGTACTAGCGGGAGAAGACGGGGCGGGGAGCTGTTTTTT.

V usage is TRBV6-5 and J usage is TRBJ1-1; D not resolved. The CDR3 covers 13 residues. The germline V gene has CDR1 MNHEY and CDR2 SVGAGI. Trimming took 7 bases from V and 1 from J, leaving 10 bases between them. CDR3 in DNA: TGTGCCAGCACCGCCGACACGAACACTGAAGCTTTCTTT. Amino acids: CASTADTNTEAFF.

The chain joins TRBV27 to TRBJ2-2; D not certain. Germline V gene data show CDR1 as MNHEY and CDR2 as SMNVEV (reference sequence). Deletions cut 3 bases from V and 5 bases from J, with 7 bases between. This CDR3 has 13 residues. This CDR3 is CASSFIRTGELFF. The CDR3, as DNA: TGTGCCAGCAGTTTTATTCGGACCGGGGAGCTGTTTTTT.

The CDR3 DNA reads as TGTGCCAGCTCACACCGGGACAACTTCCAAGAGACCCAGTACTTC. Translating it yields CASSHRDNFQETQYF. The rearrangement links TRBV18 to TRBJ2-5, with D possibly matching TRBD1 (6 bases). Germline V gives CDR1 KGHSH, CDR2 LQKENI. The V end was cut by 4 bases, the J end by 1 base, with 13 bases between. This CDR3 has 15 residues.

The J gene is TRBJ1-2, the V gene TRBV5-4; 11 bases are shared with TRBD1. The CDR3 covers 14 residues. CDR1 SGHNT and CDR2 YYREEE come from the germline V gene (reference sequence). With 4 bases clipped from V and 7 bases from J, the junction kept 6 bases outside the gene matches. DNA for the CDR3: TGTGCCAGCAGCCCAGGACAGGGGGCGGTTGGCTACACCTTC. Its protein product is CASSPGQGAVGYTF.

This chain connects TRBV3-1 (or the pseudogene TRBV3-2) to TRBJ2-3; D is possibly TRBD2 (6 bases). This CDR3 spans 17 amino acids. CDR1 and CDR2 from the germline V gene are LGHDT and YNNKEL (reference sequence). V lost 3 bases and J lost 2, with 18 bases in between. In nucleotides, the CDR3 is TGTGCCAGCAGCCATCAGGCGGGGTATCCCCCCACAGATACGCAGTATTTT. Translation: CASSHQAGYPPTDTQYF.